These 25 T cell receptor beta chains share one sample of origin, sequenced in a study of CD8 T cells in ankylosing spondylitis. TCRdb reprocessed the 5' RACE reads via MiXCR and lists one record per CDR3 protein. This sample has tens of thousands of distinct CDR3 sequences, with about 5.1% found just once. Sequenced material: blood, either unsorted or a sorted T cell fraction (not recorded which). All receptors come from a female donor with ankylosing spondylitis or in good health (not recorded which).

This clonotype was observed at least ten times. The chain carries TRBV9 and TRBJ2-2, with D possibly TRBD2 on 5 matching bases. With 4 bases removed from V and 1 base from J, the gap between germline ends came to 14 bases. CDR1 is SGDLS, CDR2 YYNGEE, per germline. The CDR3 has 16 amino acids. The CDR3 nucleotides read TGTGCCAGCAGCCGGCGGGCGAGCCAGAACACCGGGGAGCTGTTTTTT. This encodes CASSRRASQNTGELFF.

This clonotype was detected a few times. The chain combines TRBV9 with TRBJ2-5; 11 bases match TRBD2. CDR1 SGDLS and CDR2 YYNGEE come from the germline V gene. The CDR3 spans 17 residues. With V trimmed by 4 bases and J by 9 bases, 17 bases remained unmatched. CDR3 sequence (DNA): TGTGCCAGCAGCCCTACTAGCGGGGGAATGACGCCCCGGGCCCAGTACTTC. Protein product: CASSPTSGGMTPRAQYF.

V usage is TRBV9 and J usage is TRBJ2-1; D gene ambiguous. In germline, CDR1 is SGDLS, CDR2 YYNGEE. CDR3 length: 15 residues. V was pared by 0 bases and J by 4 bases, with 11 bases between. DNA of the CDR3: TGTGCCAGCAGCGTAGCGGCCAATACATACAATGAGCAGTTCTTC. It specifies CASSVAANTYNEQFF. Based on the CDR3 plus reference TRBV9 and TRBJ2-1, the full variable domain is DSGVTQTPKHLITATGQRVTLRCSPRSGDLSVYWYQQSLDQGLQFLIQYYNGEERAKGNILERFSAQQFPDLHSELNLSSLELGDSALYFCASSVAANTYNEQFFGPGTRLTVL.

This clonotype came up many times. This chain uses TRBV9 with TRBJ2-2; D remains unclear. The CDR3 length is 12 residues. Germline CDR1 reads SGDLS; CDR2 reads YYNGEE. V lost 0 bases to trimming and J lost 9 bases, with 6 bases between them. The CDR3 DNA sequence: TGTGCCAGCAGCGTAGGAGATCGGGAGCTGTTTTTT. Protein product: CASSVGDRELFF.

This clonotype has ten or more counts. The CDR3 DNA follows: TGTGCCAGCAGCGTAGCCTTGCGGGACAGGGATATTTTCGGGGAGCTGTTTTTT. Its protein is CASSVALRDRDIFGELFF. The gene calls are TRBV9 and TRBJ2-2; 9 positions agree with TRBD1. The CDR3 has 18 amino acids. V dropped 0 bases and J dropped 7; count of bases not matched to a gene: 13. The germline gives CDR1 SGDLS, CDR2 YYNGEE.

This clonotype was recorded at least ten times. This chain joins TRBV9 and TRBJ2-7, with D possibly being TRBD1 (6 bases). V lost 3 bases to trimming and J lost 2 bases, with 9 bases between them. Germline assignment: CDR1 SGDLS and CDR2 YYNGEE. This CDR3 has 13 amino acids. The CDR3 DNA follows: TGTGCCAGCAGCGGGACAGAAGCCTACGAGCAGTACTTC. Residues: CASSGTEAYEQYF.

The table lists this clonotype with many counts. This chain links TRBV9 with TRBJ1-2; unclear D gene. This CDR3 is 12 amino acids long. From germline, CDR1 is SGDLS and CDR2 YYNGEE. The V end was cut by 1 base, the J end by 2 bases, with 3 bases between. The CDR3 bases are TGTGCCAGCAGCGTACCGAACTATGGCTACACCTTC. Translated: CASSVPNYGYTF.

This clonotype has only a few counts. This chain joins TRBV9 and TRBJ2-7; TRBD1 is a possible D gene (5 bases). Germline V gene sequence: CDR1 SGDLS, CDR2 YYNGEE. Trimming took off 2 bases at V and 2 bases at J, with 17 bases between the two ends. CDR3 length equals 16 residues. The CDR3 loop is CASSVRDSLQTYEQYF. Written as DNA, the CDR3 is TGTGCCAGCAGCGTCCGAGACAGTTTACAAACCTACGAGCAGTACTTC.

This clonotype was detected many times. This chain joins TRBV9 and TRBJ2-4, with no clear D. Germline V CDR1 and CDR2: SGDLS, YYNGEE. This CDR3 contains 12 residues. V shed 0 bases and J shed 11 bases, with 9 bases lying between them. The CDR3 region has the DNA TGTGCCAGCAGCGTAGAGTCGGGCGTTCAGTACTTC. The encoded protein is CASSVESGVQYF.

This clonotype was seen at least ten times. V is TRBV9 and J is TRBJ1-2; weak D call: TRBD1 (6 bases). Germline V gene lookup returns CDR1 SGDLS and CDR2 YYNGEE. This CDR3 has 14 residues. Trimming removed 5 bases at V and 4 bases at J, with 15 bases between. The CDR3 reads CASSPRQALYGYTF. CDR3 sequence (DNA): TGTGCCAGCAGTCCCAGACAGGCCCTCTATGGCTACACCTTC.

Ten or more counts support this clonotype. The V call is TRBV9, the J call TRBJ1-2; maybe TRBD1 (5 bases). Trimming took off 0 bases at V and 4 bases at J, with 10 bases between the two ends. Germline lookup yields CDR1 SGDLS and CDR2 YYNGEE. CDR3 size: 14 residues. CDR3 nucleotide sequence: TGTGCCAGCAGCGTAGATGGACAACCCTATGGCTACACCTTC. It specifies CASSVDGQPYGYTF.

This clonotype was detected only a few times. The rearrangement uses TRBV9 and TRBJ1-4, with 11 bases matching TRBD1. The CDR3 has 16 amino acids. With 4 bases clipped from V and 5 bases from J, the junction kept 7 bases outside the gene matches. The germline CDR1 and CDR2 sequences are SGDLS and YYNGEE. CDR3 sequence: CASSRPGTGGNEKLFF. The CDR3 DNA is TGTGCCAGCAGCCGTCCCGGGACAGGGGGAAATGAAAAACTGTTTTTT.

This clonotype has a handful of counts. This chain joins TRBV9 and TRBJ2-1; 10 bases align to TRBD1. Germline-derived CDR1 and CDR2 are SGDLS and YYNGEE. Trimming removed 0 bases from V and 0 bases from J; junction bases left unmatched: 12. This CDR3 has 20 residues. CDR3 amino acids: CASSVASGTGDQGSYNEQFF. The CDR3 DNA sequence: TGTGCCAGCAGCGTAGCTTCGGGGACAGGGGATCAAGGCTCCTACAATGAGCAGTTCTTC.

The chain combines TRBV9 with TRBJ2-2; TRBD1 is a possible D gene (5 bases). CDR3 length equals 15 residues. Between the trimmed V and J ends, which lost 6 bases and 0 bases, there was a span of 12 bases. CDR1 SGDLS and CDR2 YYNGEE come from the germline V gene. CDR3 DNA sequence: TGTGCCAGCACGAGGTCGACAGCGAACACCGGGGAGCTGTTTTTT. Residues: CASTRSTANTGELFF.

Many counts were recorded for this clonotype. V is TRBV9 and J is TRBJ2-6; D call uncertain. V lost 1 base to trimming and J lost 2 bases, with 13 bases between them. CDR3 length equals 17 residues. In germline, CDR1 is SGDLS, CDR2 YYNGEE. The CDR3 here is CASSVTAESPGANVLTF. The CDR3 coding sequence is TGTGCCAGCAGCGTAACAGCTGAGAGCCCTGGGGCCAACGTCCTGACTTTC.

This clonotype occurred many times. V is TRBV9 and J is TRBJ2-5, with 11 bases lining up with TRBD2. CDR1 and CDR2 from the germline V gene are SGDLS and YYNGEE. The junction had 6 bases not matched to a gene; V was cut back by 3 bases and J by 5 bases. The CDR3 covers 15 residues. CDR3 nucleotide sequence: TGTGCCAGCAGCGCCACTAGCGGGGGTCAGGAGACCCAGTACTTC. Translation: CASSATSGGQETQYF.

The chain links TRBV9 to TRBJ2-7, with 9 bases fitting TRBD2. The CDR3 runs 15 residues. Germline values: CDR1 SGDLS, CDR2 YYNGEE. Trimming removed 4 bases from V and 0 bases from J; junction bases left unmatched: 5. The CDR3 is CASSPLAGDSYEQYF. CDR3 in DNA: TGTGCCAGCAGCCCCTTAGCGGGGGACTCCTACGAGCAGTACTTC.

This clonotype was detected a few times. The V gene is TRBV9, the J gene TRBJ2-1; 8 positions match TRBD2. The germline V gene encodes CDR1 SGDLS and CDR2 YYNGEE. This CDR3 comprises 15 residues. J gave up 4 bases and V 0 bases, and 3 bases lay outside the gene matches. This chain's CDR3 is CASSVVGGAYNEQFF. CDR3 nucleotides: TGTGCCAGCAGCGTAGTCGGGGGGGCGTACAATGAGCAGTTCTTC. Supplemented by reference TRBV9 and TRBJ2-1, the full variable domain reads DSGVTQTPKHLITATGQRVTLRCSPRSGDLSVYWYQQSLDQGLQFLIQYYNGEERAKGNILERFSAQQFPDLHSELNLSSLELGDSALYFCASSVVGGAYNEQFFGPGTRLTVL.

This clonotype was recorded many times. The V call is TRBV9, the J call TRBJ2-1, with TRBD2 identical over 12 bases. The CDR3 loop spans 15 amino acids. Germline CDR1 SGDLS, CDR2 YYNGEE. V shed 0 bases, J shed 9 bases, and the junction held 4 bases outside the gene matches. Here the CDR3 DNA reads TGTGCCAGCAGCGTAGGTCTAGCGGGAGGGGGTGAGCAGTTCTTC. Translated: CASSVGLAGGGEQFF.

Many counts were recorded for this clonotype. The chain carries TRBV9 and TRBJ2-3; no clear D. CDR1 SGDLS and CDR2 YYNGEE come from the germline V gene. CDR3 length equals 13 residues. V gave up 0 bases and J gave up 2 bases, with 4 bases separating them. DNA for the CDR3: TGTGCCAGCAGCGTAGTGGCCACAGATACGCAGTATTTT. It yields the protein CASSVVATDTQYF.

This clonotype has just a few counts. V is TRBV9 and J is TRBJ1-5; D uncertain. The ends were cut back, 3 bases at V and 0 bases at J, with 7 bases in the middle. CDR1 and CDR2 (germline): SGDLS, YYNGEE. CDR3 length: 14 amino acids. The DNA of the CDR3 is TGTGCCAGCAGCGAACCAGGTAGCAATCAGCCCCAGCATTTT. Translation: CASSEPGSNQPQHF.

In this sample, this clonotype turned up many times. In DNA, the CDR3 is TGTGCCAGCAGCGTAGGGGAAGGGGGCGGAGGCACTGAAGCTTTCTTT. Protein sequence: CASSVGEGGGGTEAFF. V gene TRBV9 combines with J gene TRBJ1-1; 7 bases are shared with TRBD1. The CDR3 contains 16 residues. J was trimmed by 4 bases and V by 0 bases; bases with no gene match: 9. The germline V gene has CDR1 SGDLS and CDR2 YYNGEE.

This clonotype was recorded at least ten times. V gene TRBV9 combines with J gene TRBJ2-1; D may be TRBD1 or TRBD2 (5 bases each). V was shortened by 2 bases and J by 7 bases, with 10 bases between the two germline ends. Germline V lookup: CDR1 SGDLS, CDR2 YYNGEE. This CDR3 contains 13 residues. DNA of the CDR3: TGTGCCAGCAGCGTCCAGGGAGAAAATGAGCAGTTCTTC. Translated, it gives CASSVQGENEQFF.

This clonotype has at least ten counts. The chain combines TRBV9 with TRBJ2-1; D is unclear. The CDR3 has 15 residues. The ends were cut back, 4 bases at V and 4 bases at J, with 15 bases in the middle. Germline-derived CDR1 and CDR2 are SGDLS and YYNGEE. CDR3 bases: TGTGCCAGCAGCACCCTGGGGATAGGGTACAATGAGCAGTTCTTC. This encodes CASSTLGIGYNEQFF.

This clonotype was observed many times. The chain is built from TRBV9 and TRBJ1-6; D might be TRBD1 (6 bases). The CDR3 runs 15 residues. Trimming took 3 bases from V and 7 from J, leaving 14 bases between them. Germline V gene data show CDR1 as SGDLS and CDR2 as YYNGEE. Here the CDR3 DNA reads TGTGCCAGCAGCGAACAACAGGGACCCAATTCACCCCTCCACTTT. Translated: CASSEQQGPNSPLHF.